This TCR beta chain was recorded in a study of T-cell reconstitution after alpha-beta-depleted transplantation in children. This clonotype was counted between two and nine times. Its antigen is as yet unknown. Deletions cut 2 bases from V and 3 bases from J, with 10 bases between. There are 14 residues in the CDR3. Germline V gene lookup returns CDR1 GTSNPN and CDR2 SVGIG (reference sequence). Notes on the study in general: T-cell numbers and diversity, one year after transplant, stemmed largely from T cells that were newly produced. Surviving recipient T cells and thymic progenitors produced the high day-60 TCRbeta diversity seen in some patients. As was reported, about two months after transplant, alpha-beta T cells came from several hundred expanded graft clones.

For TCRbeta, the library was prepared with unique molecular identifiers. Using its own MiXCR run on the PCR reads, TCRdb lists one record per CDR3 protein. The data contain about 440,000 distinct CDR3 sequences, roughly two fifths of them singletons. The chain carries TRBV30 and TRBJ1-4; D gene uncertain. This TCR came from a girl aged 2-10 years with aplastic anemia, due to receive a stem cell transplant. Material: PBMCs, obtained before TCRalphabeta/CD19-depleted stem cell transplant. The CDR3: CAWSLEEPNEKLFF. CDR3 DNA sequence: TGTGCCTGGAGTCTCGAGGAACCTAATGAAAAACTGTTTTTT.